This T cell receptor (beta chain) was observed in a study of cytomegalovirus exposure and HLA in healthy donors. Using immunoSEQ multiplex PCR, the repertoire was profiled, and TCRdb retains in-frame clones only, with some absent. The sample holds roughly 120,000 clones, more than 70% seen once. In its sample, this clone was seen a few times. The antigen is unknown. Deletions cut 1 base from V and 4 bases from J, with 7 bases between. CDR1 is MGHRA, CDR2 YSYEKL, per germline. This CDR3 is built from 13 residues. Whole-study results and caveats: Rarity held for most TCR sequences, but there were some public TCRs that occurred in many donors. Among TCR beta chains, those listed as cytomegalovirus-associated numbered more than 150. Per published reports, the classifier diagnosed cytomegalovirus status with high specificity and sensitivity.

The sequence was collected from a man in his late teens or twenties in good health and CMV-seronegative. Sequencing used PBMCs. This chain joins TRBV4-1 and TRBJ1-2; D not resolved. This CDR3 is CASSQVGGYGYTF. The CDR3 nucleotides are TGCGCCAGCAGCCAAGTCGGCGGCTATGGCTACACCTTC.